Sequencing of this T cell receptor (beta chain) was carried out in a study of identical twins. Study results and limitations: Within cord blood, abundant beta clonotypes carried fewer insertions, but memory repertoires showed no such trend.

Using its own MiXCR run on the 5' RACE reads, TCRdb lists one record per CDR3 protein. Found here are some 500,000 distinct CDR3 sequences, roughly a fifth of them singletons; the top ten hold around 1%. Regarding this clonotype: What it binds is unknown.

Germline trimming cut 3 bases from V and 1 base from J; bases unmatched to any gene: 6. The CDR3 length is 15 residues. Germline values: CDR1 LGHNA, CDR2 YSLEER. The data were also submitted as part of a second study, on T cells expressing NK-cell markers.

The chain recombines TRBV4-3 with TRBJ2-7, with 7 bases fitting TRBD2. The sequenced sample consisted of CD4+ T cells sorted from blood. The origin of this receptor is a woman younger than 30 in good health. The CDR3 region has the DNA TGCGCCAGCAGCCAGGGTCCTAGCGGTTCCTACGAGCAGTACTTC. It is translated as CASSQGPSGSYEQYF.